This T cell receptor beta chain derives from a study of monozygotic twins with inflammatory bowel disease. Germline assignment: CDR1 LNHDA and CDR2 SQIVND (reference sequence). This CDR3 comprises 16 residues. Per TCR library, approximately 3,800 ng of total RNA was used. TCRalpha along with TCRbeta cDNA was subjected to two nested PCRs lasting approximately 16 and 9 cycles. Following a re-call of the 5' RACE reads, TCRdb has one entry per CDR3 protein and lacks DNA. The sample includes fewer than 550,000 distinct CDR3 sequences. The sequencing sample was made of blood. This receptor was obtained from a human donor with ulcerative colitis or Crohn's disease, or a healthy co-twin of an affected twin (not recorded which). This sequence joins TRBV19 and TRBJ2-3; there is no DNA to check the TCRdb D call of TRBD1. The CDR3 sequence: CASSIVTTGVADTQYF.